Below are 21 T cell receptor beta chains sequenced from a single sample in a study of OX40 agonist ivuxolimab in advanced cancers. Measured with immunoSEQ multiplex PCR; TCRdb has only the in-frame clones, and not every one. Of about 57,000 clones in the sample, roughly four fifths were seen once. Sequenced here: CD4+ or CD8+ T cells sorted from blood, sampled in a trial of the OX40 agonist ivuxolimab. The receptors originated from an adult with an advanced solid tumor such as melanoma, head and neck, liver or kidney cancer.

This clone was counted a single time. The CDR3 DNA is TGTGCCACCAGCCGGCCGGGACTGGGCTTAGCAAATCAGCCCCAGCATTTT. Amino acid sequence: CATSRPGLGLANQPQHF. The J gene is TRBJ1-5, the V gene TRBV15, with D tentatively TRBD1 (5 bases). Germline CDR1 reads LNHNV; CDR2 reads YYDKDF (reference sequence). CDR3 length: 17 amino acids. V was shortened by 5 bases and J by 4 bases, with 21 bases between the two germline ends.

The chain couples TRBV19 to TRBJ1-4; 7 bases are shared with TRBD1. V trimming: 6 bases; J trimming: 6 bases; junction bases outside the gene matches: 7. The germline V gene encodes CDR1 LNHDA and CDR2 SQIVND (reference sequence). The CDR3 runs 14 residues. As DNA, the CDR3 is TGTGCCAGTAGAGGAGGGACAGAGCATGAAAAACTGTTTTTT. It codes for CASRGGTEHEKLFF.

This sequence joins TRBV11-3 and TRBJ1-2, with unresolved D. V dropped 2 bases and J dropped 1 base, with 8 bases sitting between them. Germline-derived CDR1 and CDR2 are SGHNT and YENEEA. This CDR3 spans 14 amino acids. CDR3 residues: CASSLHGSNYGYTF. The CDR3 DNA reads TGTGCCAGCAGCTTACATGGCAGTAACTATGGCTACACCTTC.

This clone was seen a few times. The chain employs TRBV4-1 and TRBJ1-2; D uncertain. CDR3 length: 14 residues. Trimming removed 4 bases at V and 6 bases at J, with 15 bases between. From germline, CDR1 is MGHRA and CDR2 YSYEKL. The CDR3 DNA reads TGCGCCAGCAGCCGGCCGCCATACCCTAATGGCTACACCTTC. Encoded protein: CASSRPPYPNGYTF.

This clone was counted once. The rearrangement links TRBV2 to TRBJ1-1; D uncertain. This CDR3 has 10 residues. CDR1 and CDR2 (germline): SNHLY, FYNNEI. The V end lost 8 bases, the J end lost 11 bases, and 12 bases lay between the germline ends. The CDR3: CASGRGMAFF. The CDR3 nucleotides are TGTGCCAGCGGGCGAGGGATGGCTTTCTTT.

V and J are TRBV11-2 and TRBJ2-7; a possible D gene is TRBD2 (5 bases). Between the trimmed V and J ends, which lost 0 bases and 7 bases, there was a span of 16 bases. There are 15 residues in the CDR3. CDR1 and CDR2 from the germline V gene are SGHAT and FQNNGV. CDR3: CASSLDFATRGEQYF. The CDR3 bases are TGTGCCAGCAGCTTAGATTTCGCGACTCGGGGAGAGCAGTACTTC. Filled out from reference TRBV11-2 and TRBJ2-7, the complete variable domain reads EAGVAQSPRYKIIEKRQSVAFWCNPISGHATLYWYQQILGQGPKLLIQFQNNGVVDDSQLPKDRFSAERLKGVDSTLKIQPAKLEDSAVYLCASSLDFATRGEQYFGPGTRLTVT.

The CDR3 coding sequence is TGCGCCAGCAGCCAAGAGGGGGGAGAGTACAATGAGCAGTTCTTC. It is translated as CASSQEGGEYNEQFF. This chain uses TRBV4-1 with TRBJ2-1, with a tentative D call TRBD2 (6 bases). Trimming left V 0 bases short and J 4 bases short, with 10 bases between. The germline V gene encodes CDR1 MGHRA and CDR2 YSYEKL. This CDR3 comprises 15 residues.

The chain is built from TRBV5-6 and TRBJ1-2; the D is unclear. Trimming removed 7 bases at V and 4 bases at J, with 14 bases between. This CDR3 is 13 amino acids long. Per the germline V gene, CDR1 is SGHDT and CDR2 is YYEEEE. The chain's CDR3 is CASAGTGSYGYTF. The DNA of the CDR3 is TGTGCCAGCGCCGGAACGGGTAGCTATGGCTACACCTTC.

The V and J genes are TRBV9 and TRBJ2-2, with D perhaps TRBD1 (5 bases). Trimming cost V 4 bases and J 2 bases, with 12 bases left between them. CDR3 length: 15 amino acids. The germline V gene encodes CDR1 SGDLS and CDR2 YYNGEE. As DNA, the CDR3 is TGTGCCAGCAGCCCCGACCAGGGTAACACCGGGGAGCTGTTTTTT. It translates to CASSPDQGNTGELFF.

The CDR3 DNA is TGTGCCTGGAGTGTACGGGACATGCTCAATGAGCAGTTCTTC. As protein: CAWSVRDMLNEQFF. This chain connects TRBV30 to TRBJ2-1, with a weak D call TRBD1 (6 bases). CDR1 and CDR2 from the germline V gene are GTSNPN and SVGIG (reference sequence). With 0 bases removed from V and 6 bases from J, the gap between germline ends came to 12 bases. The CDR3 runs to 14 residues.

The chain links TRBV10-1 to TRBJ1-2; D perhaps matches TRBD1 (6 bases). This CDR3 spans 13 amino acids. V dropped 5 bases and J dropped 4 bases, with 11 bases sitting between them. In germline, CDR1 is WNHNN, CDR2 SYGVQD (reference sequence). In nucleotides, the CDR3 is TGCGCCAGCAGTTTCGACAGGTTCTATGGCTACACCTTC. Amino acid sequence: CASSFDRFYGYTF.

The chain recombines TRBV28 with TRBJ2-3, with a possible D match to TRBD1 (7 bases). The germline V and J ends were trimmed by 6 bases and 6 bases, with 16 bases remaining between them. The CDR3 spans 14 residues. Germline CDR1 is MDHEN and CDR2 is SYDVKM. The CDR3: CASSWTSGGDTQYF. CDR3 sequence (DNA): TGTGCCAGCAGCTGGACGTCAGGGGGGGATACGCAGTATTTT.

The V call is TRBV5-1, the J call TRBJ1-4; D possibly corresponds to TRBD1 (6 bases). The CDR3 extends over 13 amino acids. Trimming stripped 6 bases from V and 6 bases from J, with 12 bases between. Germline V gene sequence: CDR1 SGHRS, CDR2 YFSETQ. In nucleotides, the CDR3 is TGCGCCAGCAACGGGGGCCCGGATGAAAAACTGTTTTTT. It specifies CASNGGPDEKLFF.

The chain carries TRBV18 and TRBJ1-2; D unresolved. Germline CDR1 KGHSH, CDR2 LQKENI. CDR3 length: 13 residues. The V and J ends lost 3 bases and 11 bases respectively, with 16 bases between them. CDR3 region: CASSPAAGRDYTF. In DNA, the CDR3 is TGTGCCAGCTCACCCGCGGCGGGGAGAGATTACACCTTC.

The V call is TRBV6-6, the J call TRBJ2-1; TRBD2 aligns across 13 bases. CDR3 length: 15 residues. Germline V gene lookup returns CDR1 MNHNY and CDR2 SVGAGI (reference sequence). Unmatched junction bases numbered 10, after V lost 7 bases and J lost 10 bases. CDR3 sequence: CASTKGTSGKGEQFF. DNA of the CDR3: TGTGCCAGCACAAAAGGGACTAGCGGGAAGGGGGAGCAGTTCTTC.

The chain links TRBV30 to TRBJ2-7; D ambiguous. Germline values: CDR1 GTSNPN, CDR2 SVGIG (reference sequence). The CDR3 is made up of 14 amino acids. The V end was cut by 1 base, the J end by 0 bases, with 10 bases between. CDR3 region: CAWSAQAISYEQYF. The CDR3 DNA reads TGTGCCTGGAGTGCCCAGGCGATCTCCTACGAGCAGTACTTC.

The V gene is TRBV27, the J gene TRBJ2-5; 9 bases map to TRBD2. TRBJ2-7 explains the end of the DNA better; the J call may be wrong. CDR3 length equals 16 residues. CDR1 MNHEY and CDR2 SMNVEV come from the germline V gene (reference sequence). CDR3: CASSLSLAGPSYEQYF. In DNA form, the CDR3 reads TGTGCCAGCAGTTTATCTCTAGCGGGGCCCTCCTACGAGCAGTACTTC.

The genes are TRBV6-5 and TRBJ2-7; D possibly corresponds to TRBD1 (6 bases). The germline V and J ends were trimmed by 6 bases and 3 bases, with 12 bases remaining between them. This CDR3 contains 13 residues. Germline V CDR1 and CDR2: MNHEY, SVGAGI. CDR3 bases: TGTGCCAGCAGCCGGGACATCAACTACGAGCAGTACTTC. Translation: CASSRDINYEQYF.

The rearrangement uses TRBV13 and TRBJ2-2; D remains unclear. With 5 bases removed from V and 5 bases from J, the gap between germline ends came to 15 bases. The germline CDR1 and CDR2 sequences are PRHDT and FYEKMQ (reference sequence). This CDR3 spans 15 amino acids. The CDR3, as DNA: TGTGCCAGCAGCCCCGCGCAAGCTTCGACCGGGGAGCTGTTTTTT. This sequence encodes CASSPAQASTGELFF.

The V call is TRBV9, the J call TRBJ2-3, with TRBD2 identical over 11 bases. CDR1 is SGDLS, CDR2 YYNGEE, per germline. V was clipped by 3 bases and J by 2 bases; unmatched bases: 2. The CDR3 totals 15 residues. This CDR3 reads CASSGGLADTDTQYF. The CDR3 coding sequence is TGTGCCAGCAGCGGGGGACTAGCGGACACAGATACGCAGTATTTT.

This sequence joins TRBV4-2 and TRBJ1-5; 8 nucleotides match TRBD1. Germline loops: CDR1 LGHNA, CDR2 YNFKEQ. Trimming at V came to 0 bases and at J to 4 bases, leaving 5 bases not matched to a gene. The CDR3 spans 16 residues. DNA for the CDR3: TGTGCCAGCAGCCAAGATTGGGGGACAGGAAATCAGCCCCAGCATTTT. Translated, it gives CASSQDWGTGNQPQHF.